The 4 T cell receptor beta chains below all came from one sample that was sequenced in a study of blood T cell repertoires in COVID-19. TCRdb's copy holds only in-frame clones and misses some; the assay was immunoSEQ multiplex PCR. The sample lists about 300,000 clones; roughly nine tenths were seen once. Input material: peripheral blood. The receptors were sampled from a woman aged 25 to 39 with COVID-19, enrolled during active disease.

This chain joins TRBV19 and TRBJ2-4; 8 nucleotides match TRBD2. The germline V gene has CDR1 LNHDA and CDR2 SQIVND (reference sequence). The trim removed 1 base at V and 3 bases at J, leaving 5 bases unmatched. The CDR3 loop spans 16 amino acids. CDR3 in DNA: TGTGCCAGTAGTATAGGAGGCGGGGGGCTCAAAAACATTCAGTACTTC. This encodes CASSIGGGGLKNIQYF.

This sequence joins TRBV27 and TRBJ1-6; tentatively, D is TRBD1 (6 bases). This CDR3 has 15 residues. V shed 2 bases and J shed 4 bases, with 9 bases lying between them. Germline assignment: CDR1 MNHEY and CDR2 SMNVEV (reference sequence). Here the CDR3 reads CASSLRQAYNSPLHF. DNA for the CDR3: TGTGCCAGCAGTTTACGACAGGCGTATAATTCACCCCTCCACTTT.

The rearrangement links TRBV5-8 to TRBJ2-3; D remains ambiguous. V lost 0 bases and J 5 bases, leaving 4 bases between the germline ends. CDR1 SGHTS and CDR2 YDEGEE come from the germline V gene. This CDR3 has 12 residues. CDR3 DNA: TGTGCCAGCAGCTTGGTTAGAGATACGCAGTATTTT. It encodes CASSLVRDTQYF. The variable domain in full, with the rest retrieved from reference TRBV5-8 and TRBJ2-3, is EAGVTQSPTHLIKTRGQQATLRCSPISGHTSVYWYQQALGLGLQFLLWYDEGEERNRGNFPPRFSGRQFPNYSSELNVNALELEDSALYLCASSLVRDTQYFGPGTRLTVL.

The chain employs TRBV24-1 and TRBJ2-1, with 7 bases lining up with TRBD1. V lost 3 bases and J lost 1; bases outside the gene matches: 5. The CDR3 has 16 amino acids. Germline V lookup: CDR1 KGHDR, CDR2 SFDVKD. CDR3 residues: CATSDPADRSYNEQFF. CDR3 DNA sequence: TGTGCCACCAGTGATCCGGCGGACAGGTCCTACAATGAGCAGTTCTTC.